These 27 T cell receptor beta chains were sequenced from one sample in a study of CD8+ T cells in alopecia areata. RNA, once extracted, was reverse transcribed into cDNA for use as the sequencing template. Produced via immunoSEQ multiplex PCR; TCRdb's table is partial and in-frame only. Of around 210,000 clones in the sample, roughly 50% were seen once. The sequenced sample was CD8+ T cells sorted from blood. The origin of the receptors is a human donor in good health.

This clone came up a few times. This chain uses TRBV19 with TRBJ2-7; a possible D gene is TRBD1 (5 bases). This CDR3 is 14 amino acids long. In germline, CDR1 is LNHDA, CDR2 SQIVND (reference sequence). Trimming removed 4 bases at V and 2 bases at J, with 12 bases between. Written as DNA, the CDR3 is TGTGCCAGTAGTAGCGGTCAGGGAACCTACGAGCAGTACTTC. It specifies CASSSGQGTYEQYF.

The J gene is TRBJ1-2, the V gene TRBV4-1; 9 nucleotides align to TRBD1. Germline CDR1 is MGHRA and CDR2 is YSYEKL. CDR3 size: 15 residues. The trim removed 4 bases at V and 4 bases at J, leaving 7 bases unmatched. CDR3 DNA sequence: TGCGCCAGCAGCCCTACAGGGGGCGCTGGCTATGGCTACACCTTC. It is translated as CASSPTGGAGYGYTF.

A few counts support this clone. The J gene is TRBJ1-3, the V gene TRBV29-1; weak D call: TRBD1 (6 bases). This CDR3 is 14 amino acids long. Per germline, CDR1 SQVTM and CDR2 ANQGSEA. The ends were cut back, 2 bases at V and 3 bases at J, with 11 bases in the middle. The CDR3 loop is CSVEPRGLGNTIYF. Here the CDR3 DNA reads TGCAGCGTTGAACCCAGGGGACTTGGAAACACCATATATTTT.

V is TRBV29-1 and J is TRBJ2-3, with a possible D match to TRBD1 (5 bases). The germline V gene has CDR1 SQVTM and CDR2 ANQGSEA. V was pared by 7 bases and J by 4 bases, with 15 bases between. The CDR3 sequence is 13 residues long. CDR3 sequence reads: CSAEKMGPDTQYF. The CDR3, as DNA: TGCAGCGCCGAGAAGATGGGGCCAGATACGCAGTATTTT.

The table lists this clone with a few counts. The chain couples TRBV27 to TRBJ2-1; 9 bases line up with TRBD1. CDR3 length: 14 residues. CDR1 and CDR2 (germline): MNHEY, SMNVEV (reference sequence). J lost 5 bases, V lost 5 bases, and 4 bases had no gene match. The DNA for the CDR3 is TGTGCCAGCAGTCGCCGGGACAGGGACAATGAGCAGTTCTTC. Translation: CASSRRDRDNEQFF.

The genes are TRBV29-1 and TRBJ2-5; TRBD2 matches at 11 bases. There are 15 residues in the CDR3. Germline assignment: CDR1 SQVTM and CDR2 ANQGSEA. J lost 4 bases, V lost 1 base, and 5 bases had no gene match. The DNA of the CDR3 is TGCAGCGTTGAAGGGCTAGCGGGGGGACGAGAGACCCAGTACTTC. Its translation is CSVEGLAGGRETQYF.

The CDR3 DNA reads TGCGCCAGCAGCCCCGAGTCCGGGGCGGGGGGGTACAATGAGCAGTTCTTC. Amino acid sequence: CASSPESGAGGYNEQFF. This sequence joins TRBV4-1 and TRBJ2-1; TRBD2 aligns across 9 bases. The J segment lost 4 bases and the V segment lost 4 bases, leaving 11 bases of the junction unmatched. Germline assignment: CDR1 MGHRA and CDR2 YSYEKL. CDR3 length: 17 amino acids.

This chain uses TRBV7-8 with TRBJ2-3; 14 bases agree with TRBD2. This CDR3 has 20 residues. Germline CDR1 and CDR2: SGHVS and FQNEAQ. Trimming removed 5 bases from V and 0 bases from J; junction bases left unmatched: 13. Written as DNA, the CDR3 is TGTGCCAGCAGCCCTAAGGGGAGGACTAGCGGGGGGACTAGCACAGATACGCAGTATTTT. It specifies CASSPKGRTSGGTSTDTQYF.

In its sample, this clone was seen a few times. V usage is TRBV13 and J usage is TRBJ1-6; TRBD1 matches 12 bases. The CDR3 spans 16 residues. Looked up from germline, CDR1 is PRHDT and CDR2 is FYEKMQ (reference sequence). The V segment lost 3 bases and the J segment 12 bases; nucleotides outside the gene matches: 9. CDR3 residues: CASSLGQGAQEIPLHF. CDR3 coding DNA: TGTGCCAGCAGCTTGGGACAGGGGGCGCAGGAAATACCCCTCCACTTT. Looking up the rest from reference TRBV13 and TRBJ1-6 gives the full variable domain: AAGVIQSPRHLIKEKRETATLKCYPIPRHDTVYWYQQGPGQDPQFLISFYEKMQSDKGSIPDRFSAQQFSDYHSELNMSSLELGDSALYFCASSLGQGAQEIPLHFGNGTRLTVT.

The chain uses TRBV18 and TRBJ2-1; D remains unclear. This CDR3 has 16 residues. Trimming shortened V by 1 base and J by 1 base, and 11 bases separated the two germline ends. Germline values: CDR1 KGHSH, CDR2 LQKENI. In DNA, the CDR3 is TGTGCCAGCTCACCACTTGAAGGCCCGTCCTACAATGAGCAGTTCTTC. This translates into CASSPLEGPSYNEQFF.

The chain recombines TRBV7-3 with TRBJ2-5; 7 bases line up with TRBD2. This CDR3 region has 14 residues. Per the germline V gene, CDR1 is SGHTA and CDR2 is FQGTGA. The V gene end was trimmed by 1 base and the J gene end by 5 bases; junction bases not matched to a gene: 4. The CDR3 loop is CASSLNRRGETQYF. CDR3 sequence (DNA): TGTGCCAGCAGCTTAAACCGGCGGGGGGAGACCCAGTACTTC.

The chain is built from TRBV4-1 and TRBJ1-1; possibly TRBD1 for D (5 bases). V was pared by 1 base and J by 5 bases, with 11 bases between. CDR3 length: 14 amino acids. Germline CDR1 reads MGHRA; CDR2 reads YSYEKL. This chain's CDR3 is CASSQVGGETEAFF. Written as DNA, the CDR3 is TGCGCCAGCAGCCAAGTCGGGGGGGAGACTGAAGCTTTCTTT.

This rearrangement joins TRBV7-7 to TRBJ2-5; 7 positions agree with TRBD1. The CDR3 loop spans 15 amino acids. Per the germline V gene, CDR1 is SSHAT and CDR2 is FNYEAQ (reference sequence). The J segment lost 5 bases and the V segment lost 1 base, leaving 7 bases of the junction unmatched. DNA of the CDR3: TGTGCCAGCAGCTTAGTTGGCCAGGGGGAGGAGACCCAGTACTTC. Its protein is CASSLVGQGEETQYF.

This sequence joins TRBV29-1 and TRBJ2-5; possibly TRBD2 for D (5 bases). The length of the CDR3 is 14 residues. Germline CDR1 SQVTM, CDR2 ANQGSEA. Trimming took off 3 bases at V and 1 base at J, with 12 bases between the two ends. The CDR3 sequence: CSVEDGEIQETQYF. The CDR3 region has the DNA TGCAGCGTTGAGGACGGGGAAATCCAAGAGACCCAGTACTTC.

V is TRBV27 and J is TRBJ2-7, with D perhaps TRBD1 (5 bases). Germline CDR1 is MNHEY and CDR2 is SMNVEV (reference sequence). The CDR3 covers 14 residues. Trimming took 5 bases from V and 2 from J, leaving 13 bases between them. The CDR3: CASSPSGATYEQYF. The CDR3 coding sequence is TGTGCCAGCAGTCCGAGTGGGGCAACCTACGAGCAGTACTTC.

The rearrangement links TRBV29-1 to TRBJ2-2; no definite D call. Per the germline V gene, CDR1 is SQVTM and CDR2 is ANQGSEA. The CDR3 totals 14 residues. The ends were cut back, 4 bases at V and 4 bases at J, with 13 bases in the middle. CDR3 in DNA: TGCAGCGTTGCGTGGTTAGGCAGCACCGGGGAGCTGTTTTTT. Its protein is CSVAWLGSTGELFF.

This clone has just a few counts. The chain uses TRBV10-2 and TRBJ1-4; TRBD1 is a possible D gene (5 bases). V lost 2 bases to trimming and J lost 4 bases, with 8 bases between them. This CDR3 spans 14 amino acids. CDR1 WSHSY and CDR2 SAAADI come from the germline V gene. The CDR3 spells CASSETGLNEKLFF. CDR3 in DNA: TGCGCCAGCAGTGAGACAGGCCTTAATGAAAAACTGTTTTTT.

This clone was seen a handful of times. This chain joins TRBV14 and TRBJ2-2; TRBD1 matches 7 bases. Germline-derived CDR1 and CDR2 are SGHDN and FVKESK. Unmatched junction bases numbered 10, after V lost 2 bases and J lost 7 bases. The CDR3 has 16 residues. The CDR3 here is CASSQSTGAHGGELFF. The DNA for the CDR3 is TGTGCCAGCAGCCAAAGTACAGGGGCTCATGGCGGGGAGCTGTTTTTT.

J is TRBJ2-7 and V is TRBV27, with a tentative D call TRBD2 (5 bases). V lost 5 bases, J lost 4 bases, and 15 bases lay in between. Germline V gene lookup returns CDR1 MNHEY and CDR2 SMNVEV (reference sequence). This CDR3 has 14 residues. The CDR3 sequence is CASSPAPPGYEQYF. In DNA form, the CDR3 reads TGTGCCAGCAGTCCCGCGCCCCCGGGGTACGAGCAGTACTTC.

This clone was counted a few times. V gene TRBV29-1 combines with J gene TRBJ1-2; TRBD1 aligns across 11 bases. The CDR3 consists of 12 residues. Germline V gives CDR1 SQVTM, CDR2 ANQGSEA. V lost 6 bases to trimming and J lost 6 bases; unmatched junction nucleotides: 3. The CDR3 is CSVPDRGHGYTF. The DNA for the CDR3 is TGCAGCGTCCCGGACAGGGGGCATGGCTACACCTTC.

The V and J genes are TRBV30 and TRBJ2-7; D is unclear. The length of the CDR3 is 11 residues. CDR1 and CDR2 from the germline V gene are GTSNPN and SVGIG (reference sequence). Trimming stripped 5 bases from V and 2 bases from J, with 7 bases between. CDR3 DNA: TGTGCCTGGGATGGTACCTACGAGCAGTACTTC. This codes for CAWDGTYEQYF.

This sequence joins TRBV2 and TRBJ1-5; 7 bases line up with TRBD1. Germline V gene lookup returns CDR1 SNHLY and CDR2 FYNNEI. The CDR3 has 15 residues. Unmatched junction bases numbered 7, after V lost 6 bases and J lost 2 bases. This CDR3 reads CASSEGASGNQPQHF. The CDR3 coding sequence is TGTGCCAGCAGCGAGGGGGCTTCGGGCAATCAGCCCCAGCATTTT.

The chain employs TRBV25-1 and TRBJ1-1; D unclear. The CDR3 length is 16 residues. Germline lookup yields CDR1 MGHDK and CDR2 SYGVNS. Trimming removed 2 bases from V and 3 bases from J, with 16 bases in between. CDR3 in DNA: TGTGCCAGCAGTGAAGGGTTTGGCGGAGCAGACACTGAAGCTTTCTTT. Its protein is CASSEGFGGADTEAFF.

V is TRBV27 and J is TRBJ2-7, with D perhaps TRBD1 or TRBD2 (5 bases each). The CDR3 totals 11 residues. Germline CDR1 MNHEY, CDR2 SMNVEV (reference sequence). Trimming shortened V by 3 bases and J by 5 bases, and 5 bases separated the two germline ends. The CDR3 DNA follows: TGTGCCAGCAGTTTGGGGGACGAGCAGTACTTC. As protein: CASSLGDEQYF.

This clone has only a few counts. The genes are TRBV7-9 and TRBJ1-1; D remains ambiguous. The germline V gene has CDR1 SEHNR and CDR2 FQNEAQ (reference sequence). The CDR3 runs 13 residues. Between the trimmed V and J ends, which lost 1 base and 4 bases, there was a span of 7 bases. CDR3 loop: CASSLGLVTEAFF. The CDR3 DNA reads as TGTGCCAGCAGCTTAGGGCTGGTCACTGAAGCTTTCTTT.

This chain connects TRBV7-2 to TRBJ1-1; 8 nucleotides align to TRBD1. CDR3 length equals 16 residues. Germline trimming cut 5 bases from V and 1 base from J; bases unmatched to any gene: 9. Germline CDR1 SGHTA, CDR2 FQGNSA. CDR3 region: CASSHRAGTGNTEAFF. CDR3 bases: TGTGCCAGCAGCCATCGAGCCGGGACAGGGAACACTGAAGCTTTCTTT.

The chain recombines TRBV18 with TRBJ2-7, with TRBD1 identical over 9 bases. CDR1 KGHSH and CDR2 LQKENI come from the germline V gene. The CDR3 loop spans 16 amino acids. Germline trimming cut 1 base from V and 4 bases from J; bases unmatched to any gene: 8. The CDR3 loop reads CASSPRDRVSLYEQYF. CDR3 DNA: TGTGCCAGCTCACCACGGGACAGGGTTTCCCTTTACGAGCAGTACTTC. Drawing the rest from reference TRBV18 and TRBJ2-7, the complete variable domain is NAGVMQNPRHLVRRRGQEARLRCSPMKGHSHVYWYRQLPEEGLKFMVYLQKENIIDESGMPKERFSAEFPKEGPSILRIQQVVRGDSAAYFCASSPRDRVSLYEQYFGPGTRLTVT.